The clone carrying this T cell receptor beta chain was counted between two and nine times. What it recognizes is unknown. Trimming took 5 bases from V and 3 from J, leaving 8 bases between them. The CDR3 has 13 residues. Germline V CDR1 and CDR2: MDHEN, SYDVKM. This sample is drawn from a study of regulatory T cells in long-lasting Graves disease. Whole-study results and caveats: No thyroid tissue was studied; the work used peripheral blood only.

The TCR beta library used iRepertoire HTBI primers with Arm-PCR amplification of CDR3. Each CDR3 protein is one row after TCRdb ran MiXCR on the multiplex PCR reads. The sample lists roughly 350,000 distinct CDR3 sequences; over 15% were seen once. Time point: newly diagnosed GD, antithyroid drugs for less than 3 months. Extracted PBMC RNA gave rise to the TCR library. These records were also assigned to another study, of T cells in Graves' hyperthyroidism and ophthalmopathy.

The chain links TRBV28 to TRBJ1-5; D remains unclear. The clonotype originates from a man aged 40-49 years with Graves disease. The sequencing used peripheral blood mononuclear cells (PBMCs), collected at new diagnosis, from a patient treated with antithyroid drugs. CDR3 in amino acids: CASSSQNNQPQHF. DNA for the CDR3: TGTGCCAGCAGTAGCCAGAACAATCAGCCCCAGCATTTT.